This entry concerns a single T cell receptor beta chain. Its antigen is not known. The source of the sample is a study of T cell responses to AZD1222 COVID-19 vaccine. Study-wide results and caveats: It was only six AZD1222 recipients who were seropositive at baseline. Repertoire sampling occurred only after the peak T cell response.

TCRdb's table, derived via immunoSEQ multiplex PCR, lists solely in-frame clones and lacks some. The sample has 150,000 to 200,000 clones; approximately 93% are singletons. Germline values: CDR1 MGHDK, CDR2 SYGVNS. Trimming took off 11 bases at V and 0 bases at J, with 14 bases between the two ends. CDR3 length equals 14 residues. This receptor was identified in an adult in good health. The rearrangement uses TRBV25-1 and TRBJ1-3; D unresolved. The sample here was peripheral blood, taken on day 0 of AZD1222 vaccination. CDR3 coding DNA: TGTGCCGGAAACCATAGGCGCTCTGGAAACACCATATATTTT. It yields the protein CAGNHRRSGNTIYF.